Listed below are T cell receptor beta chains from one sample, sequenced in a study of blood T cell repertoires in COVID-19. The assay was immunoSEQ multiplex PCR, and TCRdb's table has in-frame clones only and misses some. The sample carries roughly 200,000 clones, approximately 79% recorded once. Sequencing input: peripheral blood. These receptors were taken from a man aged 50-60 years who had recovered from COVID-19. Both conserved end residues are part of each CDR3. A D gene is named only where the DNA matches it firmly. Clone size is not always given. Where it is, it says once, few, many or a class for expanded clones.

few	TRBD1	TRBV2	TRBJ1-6	CASEGQGNNSPLHF	TGTGCCAGCGAGGGACAGGGAAATAATTCACCCCTCCACTTT
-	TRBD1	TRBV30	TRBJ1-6	CAWKQGDNSPLHF	TGTGCCTGGAAACAGGGGGATAATTCACCCCTCCACTTT
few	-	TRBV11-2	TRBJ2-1	CASSPHPTGYNEQFF	TGTGCCAGCAGCCCGCATCCAACAGGGTACAATGAGCAGTTCTTC
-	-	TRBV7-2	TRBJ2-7	CASSPGRGGEQYF	TGTGCCAGCAGCCCAGGGAGGGGGGGCGAGCAGTACTTC
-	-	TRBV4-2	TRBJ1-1	CASSPVQENTEAFF	TGTGCCAGCAGCCCAGTACAAGAGAACACTGAAGCTTTCTTT
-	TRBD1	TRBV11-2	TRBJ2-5	CASSLGQDRGHQETQYF	TGTGCCAGCAGCTTAGGGCAGGACAGGGGGCATCAAGAGACCCAGTACTTC
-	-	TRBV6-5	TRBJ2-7	CASSRPTTYEQYF	TGTGCCAGCAGTAGACCGACTACATACGAGCAGTACTTC
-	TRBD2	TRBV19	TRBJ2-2	CASRPRLAGDTGELFF	TGTGCCAGTAGACCCCGACTAGCGGGAGACACCGGGGAGCTGTTTTTT
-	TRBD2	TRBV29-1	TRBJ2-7	CSVEDPSGRAYEQYF	TGCAGCGTTGAAGATCCTAGCGGGAGGGCCTACGAGCAGTACTTC
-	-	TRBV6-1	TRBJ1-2	CASSERGGYGYTF	TGTGCCAGCAGTGAAAGGGGGGGCTATGGCTACACCTTC
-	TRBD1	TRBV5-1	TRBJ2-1	CASRAGTGGSYNEQFF	TGCGCCAGCAGGGCAGGGACAGGGGGGTCCTACAATGAGCAGTTCTTC
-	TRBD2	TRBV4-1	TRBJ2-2	CASSPSLAGGDTGELFF	TGCGCCAGCAGCCCGTCATTAGCGGGAGGGGACACCGGGGAGCTGTTTTTT
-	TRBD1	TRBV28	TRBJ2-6	CASRPDRGGAGANVLTF	TGTGCCAGCAGACCGGACAGGGGAGGGGCTGGGGCCAACGTCCTGACTTTC
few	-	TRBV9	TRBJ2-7	CASSSRDTQPYEQYF	TGTGCCAGCAGCAGCCGGGACACGCAACCCTACGAGCAGTACTTC
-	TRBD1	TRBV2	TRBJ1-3	CASGTDSGNTIYF	TGTGCCAGCGGGACAGACTCTGGAAACACCATATATTTT
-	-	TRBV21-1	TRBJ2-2	CASCGTKGSGELFF	TGTGCCAGCTGCGGGACCAAAGGTAGCGGGGAGCTGTTTTTT
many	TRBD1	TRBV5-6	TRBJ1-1	CASSLFSGTGGLEAFF	TGTGCCAGCAGCTTGTTTTCCGGGACAGGGGGCTTGGAAGCTTTCTTT
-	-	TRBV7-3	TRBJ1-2	CASSRGLNYGYTF	TGTGCCAGCAGTCGGGGTCTAAACTATGGCTACACCTTC
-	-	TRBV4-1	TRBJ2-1	CASSQEDILEATTYNEQFF	TGCGCCAGCAGCCAAGAAGATATTCTGGAAGCAACTACCTACAATGAGCAGTTCTTC
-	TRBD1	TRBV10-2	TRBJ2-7	CASRGGDLRTGGYEQYF	TGCGCCAGCAGGGGGGGGGACCTAAGGACAGGGGGCTACGAGCAGTACTTC